This T cell receptor beta chain stems from a study of blood T cell repertoires in COVID-19. Study background: Sources were T cells, B-cell-depleted T cells, or PBMCs; the material itself was cDNA or gDNA.

The table came from immunoSEQ multiplex PCR; TCRdb's copy has only in-frame clones and leaves some out. The sample gives some 120,000 clones, roughly 90% of which show up once; about 1% is in the top ten. From germline, CDR1 is SGHTA and CDR2 FQGNSA. V lost 6 bases and J 2 bases, leaving 22 bases between the germline ends. The CDR3 sequence is 17 residues long. The chain recombines TRBV7-2 with TRBJ2-5, with a weak D call TRBD2 (7 bases). The sequencing sample was made of peripheral blood. This TCR derives from a woman of 80 years or more with acute or convalescent COVID-19. CDR3 nucleotides: TGTGCCAGCAGGATAGGGTCTCTGGCGGGGGCGCAAGAGACCCAGTACTTC. It codes for CASRIGSLAGAQETQYF.